A single sample gave rise to the 28 T cell receptor beta chains below, sequenced in a study of cytomegalovirus exposure and HLA in healthy donors. Primers for the PCR totalled 60 Vbeta and 13 Jbeta. TCRdb's table, derived via immunoSEQ multiplex PCR, lists solely in-frame clones and lacks some. The sample lists 90,000 to 100,000 clones, roughly a tenth seen once, with 4.5% to 6.5% in the top ten. The sample comprised PBMCs. The receptor source for this set is a man aged 50 or older in good health and CMV-seropositive.

The chain has TRBV13 and TRBJ1-3; D gene unclear. Trimming removed 4 bases at V and 0 bases at J, with 25 bases between. Germline assignment: CDR1 PRHDT and CDR2 FYEKMQ (reference sequence). This CDR3 comprises 20 residues. The CDR3: CASSSWTSQTRGDSGNTIYF. The CDR3 DNA follows: TGTGCCAGCAGCTCCTGGACCTCACAAACACGGGGTGACTCTGGAAACACCATATATTTT. The full variable domain, its missing parts supplied by reference TRBV13 and TRBJ1-3, is AAGVIQSPRHLIKEKRETATLKCYPIPRHDTVYWYQQGPGQDPQFLISFYEKMQSDKGSIPDRFSAQQFSDYHSELNMSSLELGDSALYFCASSSWTSQTRGDSGNTIYFGEGSWLTVV.

DNA of the CDR3: TGTGCCAGCAGCTTAAGCGGGGTCGTAGGGACCCAGTACTTC. Amino acids: CASSLSGVVGTQYF. V gene TRBV7-9 combines with J gene TRBJ2-5, with TRBD2 matching 7 bases. CDR3 length equals 14 residues. Looked up from germline, CDR1 is SEHNR and CDR2 is FQNEAQ (reference sequence). The V gene end was trimmed by 2 bases and the J gene end by 7 bases; junction bases not matched to a gene: 7.

In its sample, this clone was seen a few times. The chain links TRBV4-1 to TRBJ1-4, with D maybe TRBD1 (5 bases). In germline, CDR1 is MGHRA, CDR2 YSYEKL. CDR3 size: 18 residues. With 0 bases removed from V and 0 bases from J, the gap between germline ends came to 14 bases. The chain's CDR3 is CASSQERGGSATNEKLFF. Here the CDR3 DNA reads TGCGCCAGCAGCCAAGAACGGGGGGGTAGCGCAACTAATGAAAAACTGTTTTTT.

The chain has TRBV19 and TRBJ1-1; 7 bases are shared with TRBD1. Germline V CDR1 and CDR2: LNHDA, SQIVND (reference sequence). This CDR3 is built from 14 residues. V was pared by 8 bases and J by 2 bases, with 8 bases of the junction left unmatched. Written as DNA, the CDR3 is TGTGCCAGTCGCCCGGGACAGCTAAACACTGAAGCTTTCTTT. This codes for CASRPGQLNTEAFF.

V and J are TRBV11-2 and TRBJ2-3; D might be TRBD2 (6 bases). The CDR3 is 15 residues long. Germline V gene sequence: CDR1 SGHAT, CDR2 FQNNGV. V lost 2 bases and J lost 0, with 9 bases in between. In nucleotides, the CDR3 is TGTGCCAGCAGCTTACGCGGGGCAAGCACAGATACGCAGTATTTT. This sequence encodes CASSLRGASTDTQYF. The whole variable domain, remainder taken from reference TRBV11-2 and TRBJ2-3, is EAGVAQSPRYKIIEKRQSVAFWCNPISGHATLYWYQQILGQGPKLLIQFQNNGVVDDSQLPKDRFSAERLKGVDSTLKIQPAKLEDSAVYLCASSLRGASTDTQYFGPGTRLTVL.

This clone was counted only a few times. CDR3 nucleotide sequence: TGCAGCGCCAGGGGTACTAGCGGGACCTTCTTGGGGGAGCTGTTTTTT. As protein: CSARGTSGTFLGELFF. The chain has TRBV29-1 and TRBJ2-2; 10 bases fit TRBD2. The CDR3 is 16 amino acids. CDR1 and CDR2 (germline): SQVTM, ANQGSEA. Trimming removed 7 bases from V and 8 bases from J; junction bases left unmatched: 16.

The chain recombines TRBV29-1 with TRBJ1-2; D may be TRBD1 (5 bases). The CDR3 totals 14 residues. The ends were cut back, 0 bases at V and 4 bases at J, with 12 bases in the middle. The germline gives CDR1 SQVTM, CDR2 ANQGSEA. CDR3 sequence: CSVEDLQGVYGYTF. CDR3 bases: TGCAGCGTTGAAGATCTTCAGGGCGTCTATGGCTACACCTTC. The full variable domain, with the rest looked up from reference TRBV29-1 and TRBJ1-2, is SAVISQKPSRDICQRGTSLTIQCQVDSQVTMMFWYRQQPGQSLTLIATANQGSEATYESGFVIDKFPISRPNLTFSTLTVSNMSPEDSSIYLCSVEDLQGVYGYTFGSGTRLTVV.

The J gene is TRBJ2-1, the V gene TRBV7-3; a possible D gene is TRBD2 (6 bases). Per the germline V gene, CDR1 is SGHTA and CDR2 is FQGTGA. The V end lost 5 bases, the J end lost 9 bases, and 17 bases lay between the germline ends. CDR3 size: 14 residues. CDR3 sequence reads: CASSPRLVDAEQFF. DNA of the CDR3: TGTGCCAGCAGCCCCAGACTAGTGGATGCTGAGCAGTTCTTC.

The V call is TRBV5-6, the J call TRBJ1-2; TRBD1 matches 10 bases. CDR1 and CDR2 (germline): SGHDT, YYEEEE. CDR3 length equals 14 residues. V lost 0 bases, J lost 6 bases, and 2 bases stayed unmatched. As DNA, the CDR3 is TGTGCCAGCAGCTTGGTTGGGACAGGGGATGGCTACACCTTC. Residues: CASSLVGTGDGYTF.

This clone has at least ten counts. V and J are TRBV4-2 and TRBJ1-6; D unresolved. The V end lost 0 bases, the J end lost 1 base, and 7 bases lay between the germline ends. The CDR3 has 16 residues. Germline lookup yields CDR1 LGHNA and CDR2 YNFKEQ. CDR3 protein: CASSQEGRSYNSPLHF. CDR3 nucleotides: TGTGCCAGCAGCCAAGAGGGCCGGTCCTATAATTCACCCCTCCACTTT.

The V gene is TRBV4-3, the J gene TRBJ2-7, with 11 bases aligning to TRBD2. This CDR3 comprises 18 residues. V shed 1 base and J 1 base; nucleotides not matched to a gene: 9. Germline V gene sequence: CDR1 LGHNA, CDR2 YSLEER. The CDR3 is CASSQVWTSGLGSYEQYF. DNA for the CDR3: TGCGCCAGCAGCCAAGTATGGACTAGCGGGCTCGGATCCTACGAGCAGTACTTC.

This clone was seen a handful of times. The CDR3 region has the DNA TGTGCCAGCAGACAGGGGACTGAAGCTTTCTTT. This encodes CASRQGTEAFF. The chain is built from TRBV6-5 and TRBJ1-1; 7 bases align to TRBD1. The germline V gene encodes CDR1 MNHEY and CDR2 SVGAGI. CDR3 length equals 11 residues. The trim removed 6 bases at V and 5 bases at J, leaving 0 bases unmatched.

The chain recombines TRBV28 with TRBJ1-2; 9 bases are shared with TRBD1. The CDR3 extends over 15 amino acids. Germline V gene data show CDR1 as MDHEN and CDR2 as SYDVKM. Trimming at V came to 5 bases and at J to 2 bases, leaving 6 bases not matched to a gene. The CDR3 protein is CASSPGTGHNYGYTF. Written as DNA, the CDR3 is TGTGCCAGCAGTCCCGGGACAGGGCACAACTATGGCTACACCTTC.

This clone showed up just a few times. This chain links TRBV7-9 with TRBJ2-7, with 9 bases identical to TRBD1. Trimming took 5 bases from V and 2 from J; bases not matched to a gene: 4. Germline assignment: CDR1 SEHNR and CDR2 FQNEAQ (reference sequence). The CDR3 has 14 amino acids. The CDR3 region is CASSRTGDPYEQYF. CDR3 coding DNA: TGTGCCAGCAGCAGGACAGGGGATCCCTACGAGCAGTACTTC.

This clone was counted between two and nine times. The chain couples TRBV28 to TRBJ1-6, with D possibly being TRBD1 (5 bases). Between the trimmed V and J ends, which lost 5 bases and 10 bases, there was a span of 18 bases. From germline, CDR1 is MDHEN and CDR2 SYDVKM. CDR3 size: 15 residues. CDR3 bases: TGTGCCAGCAGTACCCAGGGAAGGGGAAGATCACCCCTCCACTTT. Translating gives CASSTQGRGRSPLHF.

Only a few counts were recorded for this clone. This chain uses TRBV27 with TRBJ2-3, with 14 bases matching TRBD2. This CDR3 has 16 residues. The V gene's germline CDR1 is MNHEY and CDR2 SMNVEV (reference sequence). V was pared by 10 bases and J by 1 base, with 7 bases of the junction left unmatched. The CDR3 reads CATGTSGRIGTDTQYF. The DNA of the CDR3 is TGTGCCACCGGGACTAGCGGGAGAATAGGCACAGATACGCAGTATTTT.

This clone turned up a few times. The J gene is TRBJ2-5, the V gene TRBV10-3, with a possible D match to TRBD1 (6 bases). V lost 11 bases, J lost 4 bases, and 17 bases lay in between. Germline-derived CDR1 and CDR2 are ENHRY and SYGVKD. The CDR3 length is 13 residues. CDR3 residues: CASRWGQRETQYF. In DNA form, the CDR3 reads TGTGCCTCTAGGTGGGGGCAGCGAGAGACCCAGTACTTC.

This clone was seen a handful of times. J is TRBJ2-3 and V is TRBV2; possibly TRBD2 for D (6 bases). Germline-derived CDR1 and CDR2 are SNHLY and FYNNEI. Trimming cost V 6 bases and J 2 bases, with 12 bases left between them. The CDR3 consists of 14 residues. The CDR3 DNA reads as TGTGCCAGCAGGATATTAGCGGCCACAGATACGCAGTATTTT. It codes for CASRILAATDTQYF.

This clone was counted only a few times. The chain links TRBV29-1 to TRBJ1-1, with D unclear. Trimming left V 0 bases short and J 9 bases short, with 11 bases between. The CDR3 sequence is 12 residues long. Germline V gene lookup returns CDR1 SQVTM and CDR2 ANQGSEA. The CDR3 loop is CSVEEPPVQAFF. The CDR3 DNA sequence: TGCAGCGTTGAAGAGCCCCCGGTCCAAGCTTTCTTT.

This clone was seen a handful of times. The V and J genes are TRBV5-1 and TRBJ2-7, with TRBD2 matching over 10 bases. The length of the CDR3 is 18 residues. Germline CDR1 SGHRS, CDR2 YFSETQ. V lost 0 bases and J lost 0; bases outside the gene matches: 9. The CDR3 reads CASSLAFTSGASSYEQYF. The CDR3 nucleotides are TGCGCCAGCAGCTTGGCCTTTACTAGCGGGGCAAGCTCCTACGAGCAGTACTTC.

This clone has a single count. The chain joins TRBV18 to TRBJ2-5, with TRBD1 matching over 8 bases. The germline CDR1 and CDR2 sequences are KGHSH and LQKENI. The CDR3 runs 16 residues. The J segment lost 1 base and the V segment lost 1 base, leaving 5 bases of the junction unmatched. This CDR3 is CASSPRLGQGQETQYF. The CDR3 region has the DNA TGTGCCAGCTCACCACGACTTGGACAGGGCCAAGAGACCCAGTACTTC.

This clone was detected a few times. The chain carries TRBV7-2 and TRBJ1-1; maybe TRBD1 (6 bases). CDR3 length equals 14 residues. Germline CDR1 reads SGHTA; CDR2 reads FQGNSA. V was pared by 3 bases and J by 1 base, with 9 bases between. CDR3 amino acids: CASSLGTPNTEAFF. For the CDR3, the DNA is TGTGCCAGCAGCTTGGGGACACCGAACACTGAAGCTTTCTTT.

This clone has more than one count but fewer than ten. This chain links TRBV6-5 with TRBJ2-1, with 8 bases identical to TRBD2. V dropped 10 bases and J dropped 3; count of bases not matched to a gene: 8. The CDR3 totals 14 residues. Germline CDR1 MNHEY, CDR2 SVGAGI. For the CDR3, the DNA is TGTGCCACCACACCGGGACTAGTCTACAATGAGCAGTTCTTC. It yields the protein CATTPGLVYNEQFF.

A few counts support this clone. CDR3 amino acids: CASSPNQGRYTEAFF. The DNA for the CDR3 is TGTGCCAGCAGCCCCAACCAGGGGAGATACACTGAAGCTTTCTTT. The chain employs TRBV7-9 and TRBJ1-1; tentative D call: TRBD1 (6 bases). The CDR3 length is 15 residues. CDR1 is SEHNR and CDR2 is FQNEAQ in the germline V gene (reference sequence). The germline V and J ends were trimmed by 5 bases and 3 bases, with 16 bases remaining between them. Full variable domain (rest looked up from reference TRBV7-9 and TRBJ1-1): DTGVSQNPRHKITKRGQNVTFRCDPISEHNRLYWYRQTLGQGPEFLTYFQNEAQLEKSRLLSDRFSAERPKGSFSTLEIQRTEQGDSAMYLCASSPNQGRYTEAFFGQGTRLTVV.

The chain uses TRBV19 and TRBJ2-5; D remains unclear. The V end was cut by 6 bases, the J end by 5 bases, with 13 bases between. CDR1 LNHDA and CDR2 SQIVND come from the germline V gene (reference sequence). The CDR3 has 13 amino acids. The CDR3 coding sequence is TGTGCCAGTAGCCGCGGCCACGGGGAGACCCAGTACTTC. This translates into CASSRGHGETQYF.

This chain joins TRBV29-1 and TRBJ2-2; 9 bases map to TRBD1. Germline CDR1 is SQVTM and CDR2 is ANQGSEA. This CDR3 is built from 15 residues. Germline trimming cut 7 bases from V and 10 bases from J; bases unmatched to any gene: 16. CDR3 amino acids: CSAKKGTGPAEELFF. The CDR3 region has the DNA TGCAGCGCCAAAAAGGGGACAGGGCCGGCCGAGGAGCTGTTTTTT.

This sequence joins TRBV5-4 and TRBJ2-3; D is uncertain. Germline lookup yields CDR1 SGHNT and CDR2 YYREEE (reference sequence). There are 15 residues in the CDR3. V was cut by 2 bases and J by 2 bases, with 12 bases left in between. CDR3 DNA: TGTGCCAGCAGCTTCCCAGACATCTCCACAGATACGCAGTATTTT. This codes for CASSFPDISTDTQYF.

V is TRBV6-1 and J is TRBJ1-6; TRBD1 aligns across 7 bases. CDR1 and CDR2 from the germline V gene are MNHNS and SASEGT. The J segment lost 8 bases and the V segment lost 6 bases, leaving 7 bases of the junction unmatched. The CDR3 spans 14 residues. The CDR3 DNA reads as TGTGCCAGCAGCTCTGACAGGGTGTATTCACCCCTCCACTTT. As protein: CASSSDRVYSPLHF.